This entry lists 3 T cell receptor beta chains sequenced from one sample in a study of blood T cell repertoires in COVID-19. Here immunoSEQ multiplex PCR was the method, and the copy in TCRdb shows in-frame clones only, minus some. The data hold approximately 200,000 clones, with more than 80% observed a single time. Sequenced input: peripheral blood. These receptors all come from a woman over 75 with COVID-19, enrolled during active disease.

V gene TRBV5-5 combines with J gene TRBJ2-5, with a possible D match to TRBD2 (5 bases). This CDR3 has 14 residues. Germline V lookup: CDR1 SGHKS, CDR2 YYEKEE (reference sequence). V lost 3 bases and J lost 4, with 13 bases in between. CDR3 in amino acids: CASSSPSAGETQYF. CDR3 sequence (DNA): TGTGCCAGCAGCTCCCCGTCGGCGGGAGAGACCCAGTACTTC.

The chain employs TRBV28 and TRBJ2-7, with D maybe TRBD2 (6 bases). The V end lost 4 bases, the J end lost 13 bases, and 14 bases lay between the germline ends. Germline CDR1 reads MDHEN; CDR2 reads SYDVKM. The CDR3 is made up of 11 amino acids. The chain's CDR3 is CASSSPGLSYF. As DNA, the CDR3 is TGTGCCAGCAGTTCGCCGGGACTGTCTTACTTC.

In its sample, this clone was seen once. This rearrangement joins TRBV7-8 to TRBJ2-7; D may be TRBD1 (7 bases). V was cut by 4 bases and J by 0 bases, with 16 bases left in between. Germline values: CDR1 SGHVS, CDR2 FQNEAQ. This CDR3 has 16 amino acids. DNA for the CDR3: TGTGCCAGCAGCTCAGCCGGGGGACAGAGCTCCTACGAGCAGTACTTC. This codes for CASSSAGGQSSYEQYF.